This T cell receptor beta chain was retrieved from a study of beta chain features in type 1 diabetes. Germline-derived CDR1 and CDR2 are SEHNR and FQNEAQ (reference sequence). Trimming cost V 1 base and J 5 bases; bases outside gene matches: 3. The CDR3 is made up of 14 amino acids. Investigators reverse transcribed all isolated RNA, so they sequenced expressed TCRB transcripts. About 3.57 million reads, on average, came from each naive, central memory and regulatory T cell sample. Sequencing was performed with immunoSEQ multiplex PCR; in TCRdb, only in-frame clones are kept and a portion is missing. The sample has a few hundred thousand clones, over 20% seen once. Broader study findings: Within each of all four CD4+ subsets, Type 1 diabetes patients had TCRB CDR3s that were moderately but significantly shorter.

This clone showed up just a few times. Its target is unknown. This receptor was taken from a woman aged 40 to 49 with type 1 diabetes. The genes are TRBV7-9 and TRBJ2-3, with 7 bases matching TRBD2. What was sequenced was naive CD4+ T cells from blood. The CDR3 loop reads CASSLGWGGDTQYF. In DNA form, the CDR3 reads TGTGCCAGCAGCTTAGGGTGGGGGGGAGATACGCAGTATTTT.